A single TCR beta chain is shown here with its context. Its antigen is unknown. The sample is drawn from a study of cytomegalovirus exposure and HLA in healthy donors. Study summary: Falling in the Caucasian-associated ancestry cluster were approximately 86% of some 400 genotyped donors. Study-wide results and caveats: In a later analysis, at a false discovery rate of 0.05, fewer than 20,000 TCR beta sequences were associated with HLA alleles. The study listed about 150 cytomegalovirus-associated TCR beta chains.

The PCR employed 60 Vbeta primers together with 13 Jbeta primers. Profiling relied on immunoSEQ multiplex PCR, and the TCRdb table lists in-frame clones only, not all of them. The sample consists of about 200,000 clones, around 85% of them appearing once. This CDR3 comprises 17 residues. Germline V gives CDR1 SGHNT, CDR2 YYREEE (reference sequence). Between the trimmed V and J ends, which lost 4 bases and 0 bases, there was a span of 17 bases. The sequence derives from a man aged 50-59 years in good health and CMV-seronegative. The gene calls are TRBV5-4 and TRBJ2-1; a possible D gene is TRBD2 (6 bases). The source material was PBMCs. DNA of the CDR3: TGTGCCAGCAGCCCAGCCTCGGGAGATAGCTCCTACAATGAGCAGTTCTTC. This codes for CASSPASGDSSYNEQFF.